Given below is one T cell receptor beta chain in context. Produced via immunoSEQ multiplex PCR; TCRdb's table is partial and in-frame only. This sample has roughly 180,000 clones; roughly 88% occur once, and the top ten carry 6.5% to 7.5%. The data were taken from a study of blood T cell repertoires in COVID-19. This CDR3 spans 13 amino acids. V gave up 5 bases and J gave up 4 bases; unmatched junction bases: 2. The chain is built from TRBV12-3 or TRBV12-4 and TRBJ2-5; TRBD1 matches 9 bases. The sequence derives from an elderly man with COVID-19, enrolled during active disease. Sequencing was done on a sample of peripheral blood. The CDR3 loop is CASSQDRGETQYF. The CDR3 nucleotides read TGTGCCAGCAGTCAGGACAGGGGAGAGACCCAGTACTTC.